This TCR beta chain was retrieved from a study of cytomegalovirus exposure and HLA in healthy donors. The PCR used 60 Vbeta and 13 Jbeta primers. Only in-frame clones appear in the TCRdb table, and some are missing; sequencing was by immunoSEQ multiplex PCR. Among around 140,000 clones, 70% to 80% were seen once, and the ten largest hold 2% to 2.5%. The ends lost 5 bases at V and 7 bases at J; junction bases unmatched: 14. Germline CDR1 reads LNHDA; CDR2 reads SQIVND (reference sequence). The CDR3 contains 16 residues. The sequenced material came from PBMCs. This sequence was found in a woman between 18 and 29 years old in good health and CMV-seropositive. This chain uses TRBV19 with TRBJ1-5; 7 positions match TRBD1. The chain's CDR3 is CASSSNRDRAIQPQHF. The CDR3 nucleotides are TGTGCCAGTAGTTCAAACCGGGACAGAGCGATCCAGCCCCAGCATTTT.